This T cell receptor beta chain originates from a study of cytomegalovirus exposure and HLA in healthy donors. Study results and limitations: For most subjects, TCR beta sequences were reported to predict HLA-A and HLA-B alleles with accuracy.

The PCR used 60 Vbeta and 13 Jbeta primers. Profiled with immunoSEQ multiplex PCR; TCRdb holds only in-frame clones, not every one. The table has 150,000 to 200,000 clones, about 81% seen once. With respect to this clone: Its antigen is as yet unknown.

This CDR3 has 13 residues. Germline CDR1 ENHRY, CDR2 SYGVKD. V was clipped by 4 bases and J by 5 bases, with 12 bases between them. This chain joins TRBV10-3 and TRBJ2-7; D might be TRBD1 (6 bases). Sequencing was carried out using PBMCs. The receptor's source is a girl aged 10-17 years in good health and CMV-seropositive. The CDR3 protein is CAISAGTYNEQYF. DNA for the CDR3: TGTGCCATCAGTGCCGGGACATATAACGAGCAGTACTTC.